These T cell receptor beta chains were read from a single sample in a study of vaccination and CD4 T cells after COVID-19. TCRdb redid the calling of the PCR reads with MiXCR, one entry per CDR3 protein. The table shows some 5,900 distinct CDR3 sequences, with roughly 60% occurring only once. Antigens of these TCRs are unknown. The sequenced material came from CD4+ T cells from blood, cultured in vitro. The receptors originated from a human donor who had recovered from COVID-19. CDR3s include the opening cysteine and the closing phenylalanine or tryptophan. The D gene is left open where the match is weak. Rows give clone size only sometimes, using once, few, many, or a class for an expanded clone.

>TRBD2|few|TRBJ2-2|TRBV20-1
TGCAGTGCTAGATTGTCTAGCGGCACCGGGGAGCTGTTTTTT
CSARLSSGTGELFF
>.|once|TRBJ1-1|TRBV11-3
TGTGCCAGCAGCCTACAGATGAACACTGAAGCTTTCTTT
CASSLQMNTEAFF
>TRBD1|.|TRBJ1-3|TRBV6-1
TGTGCCAGCAGAGGGACAGCTGGAAACACCATATATTTT
CASRGTAGNTIYF
>.|.|TRBJ2-2|TRBV6-1
TGTGCCAGCAGACCGGGACAGAACACCGGGGAGCTGTTTTTT
CASRPGQNTGELFF
>.|.|TRBJ1-5|TRBV11-2
TGTGCCAGCAGCTTGGACCCGGGGGAGACCCAGCCCCAGCATTTT
CASSLDPGETQPQHF
>.|.|TRBJ2-6|TRBV21-1
TGTGCCAGCAGCGTCCGGGACACTCGCTCTGGGGCCAACGTCCTGACTTTC
CASSVRDTRSGANVLTF
>.|.|TRBJ1-1|TRBV10-3
TGTGCCATCACCCCGACAAGGTGGAACACTGAAGCTTTCTTT
CAITPTRWNTEAFF
>TRBD2|.|TRBJ2-3|TRBV20-1
TGCAGTGCTAGGTCCGGGACTACTATCACAGATACGCAGTATTTT
CSARSGTTITDTQYF
>TRBD1|.|TRBJ1-2|TRBV6-2/TRBV6-3
TGTGCCAGCAGTCTCCATCGGGGACAGGGCTTGAGCTACACCTTC
CASSLHRGQGLSYTF
>.|.|TRBJ2-7|TRBV12-3/TRBV12-4
TGTGCCAGCAGTCCCCTCGGGAGCGGACCCTACGAGCAGTACTTC
CASSPLGSGPYEQYF
>TRBD1|.|TRBJ2-2|TRBV7-7
TGTGCCAGCAGCTTAGAAACAGGGGCTAACACCGGGGAGCTGTTTTTT
CASSLETGANTGELFF
>.|.|TRBJ1-5|TRBV19
TGTGCCAGTACCCCTCGGGACGGGTGGCAGCCCCAGCATTTT
CASTPRDGWQPQHF
>TRBD2|.|TRBJ2-7|TRBV6-2/TRBV6-3
TGTGCCAGCAGTTACGTTATCCTAGCGGGAGGGTCGTACGAGCAGTACTTC
CASSYVILAGGSYEQYF
>.|.|TRBJ1-2|TRBV27
TGTGCCAGCAGTACCCTCGGGACTCAGGCCTATGGCTACACCTTC
CASSTLGTQAYGYTF
>.|.|TRBJ2-3|TRBV24-1
TGTGCCACCAGTGATTCGTGGGGCACAGATACGCAGTATTTT
CATSDSWGTDTQYF
>TRBD2|.|TRBJ2-7|TRBV7-2
TGTGCCAGCAGCCTGGGGGGGTACCCCTACGAGCAGTACTTC
CASSLGGYPYEQYF
>.|.|TRBJ2-1|TRBV6-4
TGTGCCAGCAGTGCCTCCGAGGGGGTAGGATATGAGCAGTTCTTC
CASSASEGVGYEQFF
>TRBD1|.|TRBJ1-2|TRBV29-1
TGCAGCGCTTCACAGGGGGGCTCTAGTGGCTACACCTTC
CSASQGGSSGYTF
>TRBD2|few|TRBJ2-3|TRBV7-9
TGTGCCAGCAGCATACGGGAGGGGGGGGATACGCAGTATTTT
CASSIREGGDTQYF
>.|.|TRBJ1-3|TRBV6-1
TGTGCCACCGCCGACCCAAGCTCTGGAAACACCATATATTTT
CATADPSSGNTIYF
>.|few|TRBJ2-5|TRBV19
TGTGCCAGTAGTAGGGTAGCGTGGGAGACCCAGTACTTC
CASSRVAWETQYF
>.|.|TRBJ2-1|TRBV30
TGTGCCTGGAGTGAAGCAGGGTCTAGATGGAGAGCCCCTTACAATGAGCAGTTCTTC
CAWSEAGSRWRAPYNEQFF
>.|.|TRBJ1-1|TRBV10-3
TGTGCCATCTCAGACATGAAGAACACTGAAGCTTTCTTT
CAISDMKNTEAFF
>.|.|TRBJ2-7|TRBV27
TGTGCCAGCAGTCCGTCCCGGGGCGGGGAGACCTACGAGCAGTACTTC
CASSPSRGGETYEQYF
>.|.|TRBJ1-1|TRBV7-3
TGTGCCAGCAGCCTCACAGGGACGGGAACTGAAGCTTTCTTT
CASSLTGTGTEAFF
>TRBD2|once|TRBJ2-1|TRBV24-1
TGTGCCACCAGTGACTCCGGGACTAGCGGAAATGAGCAGTTCTTC
CATSDSGTSGNEQFF
>TRBD2|.|TRBJ2-5|TRBV7-6
TGTGCCAGCAGCGTAGGCAGCGGGGTAGGACAAGAGACCCAGTACTTC
CASSVGSGVGQETQYF
>.|.|TRBJ1-3|TRBV20-1
TGCAGTGCCAAGGGGGGGGAATCTGGAAACACCATATATTTT
CSAKGGESGNTIYF
>.|.|TRBJ1-2|TRBV5-6
TGTGCCAGCAGCTTGATAGGACCCTTAATTTATGGCTACACCTTC
CASSLIGPLIYGYTF
>.|.|TRBJ2-3|TRBV7-8
TGTGCCAGCAGCTATGGGGGTCGGGGCACAGATACGCAGTATTTT
CASSYGGRGTDTQYF
>.|.|TRBJ1-2|TRBV15
TGTGCCACCAGCACTACAAGAACCTATGGCTACACCTTC
CATSTTRTYGYTF
>TRBD1|once|TRBJ2-7|TRBV20-1
TGCAGTGCTAGAGATCTAGGGGGCGGGTACGAGCAGTACTTC
CSARDLGGGYEQYF
>.|.|TRBJ1-1|TRBV30
TGTGCCTGGGAGGGGATCCAGAACACTGAAGCTTTCTTT
CAWEGIQNTEAFF
>.|.|TRBJ1-1|TRBV20-1
TGCAGTGCTAGAAGGGATACCAGCATGAACACTGAAGCTTTCTTT
CSARRDTSMNTEAFF
>TRBD2|.|TRBJ2-5|TRBV6-1
TGTGCCAGCGCGTGGGAGGGCGGGTTGGGCGAGACCCAGTACTTC
CASAWEGGLGETQYF
>TRBD1|.|TRBJ1-5|TRBV6-2/TRBV6-3
TGTGCCAGCAGTCCGACAGGGGCACGGCCCCAGCATTTT
CASSPTGARPQHF
>.|.|TRBJ2-7|TRBV2
TGTGCCAGCAGTGAATATTGGGGGGACGAGCAGTACTTC
CASSEYWGDEQYF
>.|.|TRBJ2-7|TRBV27
TGTGCCAGCAGTCCTAGGGGGTCCTACGAGCAGTACTTC
CASSPRGSYEQYF
>.|once|TRBJ2-3|TRBV20-1
TGCAGTGCTAGTTTACCCAGAGACGCAGATACGCAGTATTTT
CSASLPRDADTQYF
>TRBD1|.|TRBJ1-5|TRBV7-2
TGTGCCAGCAGCGTCGGGACAGTCCTTAGCAATCAGCCCCAGCATTTT
CASSVGTVLSNQPQHF
>.|.|TRBJ1-2|TRBV7-9
TGTGCCAGCAGCTTAGCGCAAGGGACGATCGGCTACACCTTC
CASSLAQGTIGYTF
>TRBD1|.|TRBJ1-5|TRBV19
TGTGCCAGTAGTCTCTGGGGACAGGGGAGGTGGCAGCCCCAGCATTTT
CASSLWGQGRWQPQHF
>.|.|TRBJ1-1|TRBV29-1
TGCAGCGTTGAGAAGGGACAAGACCGAATGAACACTGAAGCTTTCTTT
CSVEKGQDRMNTEAFF
>.|.|TRBJ2-3|TRBV11-3
TGTGCCAGCAGCTTAGATCAGGGGCCGCTCACAGATACGCAGTATTTT
CASSLDQGPLTDTQYF